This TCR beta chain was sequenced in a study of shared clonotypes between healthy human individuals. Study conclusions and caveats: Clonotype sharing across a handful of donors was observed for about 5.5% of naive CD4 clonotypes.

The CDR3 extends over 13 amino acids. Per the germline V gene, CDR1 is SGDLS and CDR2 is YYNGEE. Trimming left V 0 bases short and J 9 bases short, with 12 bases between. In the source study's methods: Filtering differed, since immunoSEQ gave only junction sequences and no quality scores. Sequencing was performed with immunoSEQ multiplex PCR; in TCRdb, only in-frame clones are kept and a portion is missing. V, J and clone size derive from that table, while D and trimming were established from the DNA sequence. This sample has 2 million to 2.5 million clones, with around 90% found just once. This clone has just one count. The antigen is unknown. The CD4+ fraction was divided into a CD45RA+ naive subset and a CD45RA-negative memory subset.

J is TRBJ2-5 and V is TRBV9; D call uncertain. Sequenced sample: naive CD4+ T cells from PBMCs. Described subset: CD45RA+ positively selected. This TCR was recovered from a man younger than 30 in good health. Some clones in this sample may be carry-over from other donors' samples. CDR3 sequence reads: CASSVGAARAQYF. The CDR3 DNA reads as TGTGCCAGCAGCGTAGGGGCCGCCCGGGCCCAGTACTTC.